A single sample gave rise to the 27 T cell receptor beta chains below, sequenced in a study of human T cells and chemical hapten exposure (dated by TCRdb to the early 2020s). The library came from RACE. TCRdb lists the instrument as NextSeq 500. The public reads were reanalyzed by TCRdb: fastp trimming at Q25, MiXCR alignment, in-frame beta chains only. A single entry per CDR3 protein holds the most common genes and DNA from its merged rows. Counted in this sample were approximately 90,000 distinct CDR3 sequences; about 10% of them appeared once. The ten most abundant clones make up roughly 2.4% of the sample. The time point label here, explained by the study, means: patch test 1, 2 weeks after DPC sensitization. According to the study, the label for this sample's treatment or condition signals: therapeutic diphenylcyclopropenone sensitization with weekly scalp DPC. Specimen: whole blood, collected in connection with sensitization to the hapten diphenylcyclopropenone (DPC). These receptors all stem from a man aged 35-49 years with alopecia areata. Some clones in this sample may be carry-over from other donors' samples.

In this sample, this clonotype turned up a few times. V usage is TRBV18 and J usage is TRBJ2-1; D is ambiguous. The CDR3 consists of 10 residues. Germline V gene sequence: CDR1 KGHSH, CDR2 LQKENI. Deletions cut 6 bases from V and 4 bases from J, with 1 base between. CDR3 in amino acids: CASSYNEQFF. The CDR3 DNA reads TGTGCCAGCTCGTACAATGAGCAGTTCTTC.

The chain employs TRBV20-1 and TRBJ2-1; TRBD2 is a possible D gene (6 bases). CDR1 and CDR2 (germline): DFQATT, SNEGSKA (reference sequence). The CDR3 is made up of 14 amino acids. Trimming took 3 bases from V and 5 from J, leaving 14 bases between them. The CDR3 DNA reads TGCAGTGCTAGGGGTGGCGGGATGAACAATGAGCAGTTCTTC. The encoded protein is CSARGGGMNNEQFF.

The chain employs TRBV20-1 and TRBJ2-7; D possibly uses TRBD1 or TRBD2 (7 bases each). From germline, CDR1 is DFQATT and CDR2 SNEGSKA (reference sequence). The V gene lost 2 bases and the J gene lost 7 bases, with 15 bases spanning the gap. The CDR3 is made up of 13 amino acids. The CDR3 sequence is CSARFGRGGEQYF. CDR3 DNA: TGCAGTGCTAGATTCGGCAGGGGGGGAGAGCAGTACTTC.

The genes are TRBV7-2 and TRBJ1-2; 9 nucleotides agree with TRBD1. The V gene end was trimmed by 6 bases and the J gene end by 6 bases; junction bases not matched to a gene: 8. Germline CDR1 SGHTA, CDR2 FQGNSA. This CDR3 is built from 14 residues. The CDR3 sequence is CASSHYRDRDGYTF. The CDR3 nucleotides are TGTGCCAGCAGTCATTACCGGGACAGGGATGGCTACACCTTC.

This clonotype was counted between two and nine times. This sequence joins TRBV3-1 and TRBJ1-2; no firm D call. This CDR3 has 14 residues. Germline CDR1 reads LGHDT; CDR2 reads YNNKEL (reference sequence). With 2 bases removed from V and 4 bases from J, the gap between germline ends came to 11 bases. The CDR3: CASSQFKGAYGYTF. CDR3 bases: TGTGCCAGCAGCCAATTCAAGGGTGCCTATGGCTACACCTTC.

The V call is TRBV20-1, the J call TRBJ2-3; tentative D call: TRBD2 (7 bases). CDR3 size: 15 residues. The germline V gene encodes CDR1 DFQATT and CDR2 SNEGSKA (reference sequence). V dropped 0 bases and J dropped 1 base, with 11 bases sitting between them. Here the CDR3 reads CSARDWEGGTDTQYF. The CDR3 DNA is TGCAGTGCTAGAGATTGGGAGGGGGGCACAGATACGCAGTATTTT.

This clonotype was seen at least ten times. This chain links TRBV18 with TRBJ1-1; D perhaps matches TRBD1 (6 bases). The length of the CDR3 is 15 residues. Germline V gene data show CDR1 as KGHSH and CDR2 as LQKENI. V lost 3 bases and J 3 bases, leaving 14 bases between the germline ends. For the CDR3, the DNA is TGTGCCAGCTCACCGAGACGACAGGCGGACACTGAAGCTTTCTTT. Translation gives CASSPRRQADTEAFF. Full variable domain (remainder filled in from reference TRBV18 and TRBJ1-1): NAGVMQNPRHLVRRRGQEARLRCSPMKGHSHVYWYRQLPEEGLKFMVYLQKENIIDESGMPKERFSAEFPKEGPSILRIQQVVRGDSAAYFCASSPRRQADTEAFFGQGTRLTVV.

The CDR3 region has the DNA TGTGCCAGCAGCCAAGAGGGCGAGCAGTACTTC. Amino acid sequence: CASSQEGEQYF. V is TRBV3-1 and J is TRBJ2-7; D uncertain. Per the germline V gene, CDR1 is LGHDT and CDR2 is YNNKEL (reference sequence). This CDR3 is 11 amino acids long. Trimming cost V 0 bases and J 6 bases, with 3 bases left between them.

This clonotype occurred many times. The rearrangement joins TRBV5-1 to TRBJ1-1; D gene uncertain. Trimming left V 0 bases short and J 5 bases short, with 8 bases between. CDR1 and CDR2 from the germline V gene are SGHRS and YFSETQ. The CDR3 runs to 13 residues. CDR3 nucleotides: TGCGCCAGCAGCTTGGAGAGCCAGACTGAAGCTTTCTTT. This sequence encodes CASSLESQTEAFF.

Many counts were recorded for this clonotype. V gene TRBV29-1 combines with J gene TRBJ1-5, with 8 bases identical to TRBD1. The CDR3 totals 14 residues. The V gene end was trimmed by 6 bases and the J gene end by 6 bases; junction bases not matched to a gene: 10. CDR1 is SQVTM and CDR2 is ANQGSEA in the germline V gene. CDR3 in DNA: TGCAGCGTCGAAACCGGACAGGGAGGTCAGCCCCAGCATTTT. This sequence encodes CSVETGQGGQPQHF. Drawing the rest from reference TRBV29-1 and TRBJ1-5, the complete variable domain is SAVISQKPSRDICQRGTSLTIQCQVDSQVTMMFWYRQQPGQSLTLIATANQGSEATYESGFVIDKFPISRPNLTFSTLTVSNMSPEDSSIYLCSVETGQGGQPQHFGDGTRLSIL.

This clonotype was counted between two and nine times. This chain uses TRBV12-3 or TRBV12-4 with TRBJ2-5, with 7 bases matching TRBD2. There are 14 residues in the CDR3. J gave up 4 bases and V 3 bases, and 5 bases lay outside the gene matches. In DNA, the CDR3 is TGTGCCAGCAGTTTTGGCGCTAGCGGAGAGACCCAGTACTTC. It codes for CASSFGASGETQYF.

In this sample, this clonotype turned up a few times. This chain links TRBV12-3 or TRBV12-4 with TRBJ2-3; the match to TRBD1 covers 8 bases. This CDR3 has 16 residues. After removal of 4 bases from V and 7 bases from J, the junction contained 13 bases not matched to a gene. The CDR3 nucleotides read TGTGCCAGCAGTTCAAGACAGACAGGGGAAAAGAATACGCAGTATTTT. It translates to CASSSRQTGEKNTQYF.

This clonotype was counted between two and nine times. This sequence joins TRBV6-5 and TRBJ1-1; D remains ambiguous. V lost 4 bases and J lost 4, with 10 bases in between. This CDR3 has 13 amino acids. CDR1 is MNHEY, CDR2 SVGAGI, per germline. The CDR3 nucleotides read TGTGCCAGCAGTTCACTGGTGGGCACTGAAGCTTTCTTT. Protein: CASSSLVGTEAFF.

The V call is TRBV5-1, the J call TRBJ2-2, with D possibly matching TRBD1 (6 bases). This CDR3 has 16 residues. CDR1 and CDR2 (germline): SGHRS, YFSETQ. The germline V and J ends were trimmed by 4 bases and 1 base, with 14 bases remaining between them. CDR3 bases: TGCGCCAGCAGCGAGAGGACAGCCTTGAACACCGGGGAGCTGTTTTTT. Protein product: CASSERTALNTGELFF.

The V call is TRBV5-1, the J call TRBJ2-5; TRBD1 matches 9 bases. CDR3 length: 14 residues. Germline lookup yields CDR1 SGHRS and CDR2 YFSETQ. Trimming took 3 bases from V and 2 from J; bases not matched to a gene: 2. This CDR3 is CASSYGQGQETQYF. DNA of the CDR3: TGCGCCAGCAGCTACGGACAGGGGCAAGAGACCCAGTACTTC.

The J gene is TRBJ2-5, the V gene TRBV6-2 or TRBV6-3, with TRBD2 identical over 9 bases. This CDR3 has 18 amino acids. Germline trimming cut 2 bases from V and 5 bases from J; bases unmatched to any gene: 15. Germline assignment: CDR1 MNHEY and CDR2 SVGEGT. The CDR3 here is CASSYEVAGVNKLETQYF. The DNA of the CDR3 is TGTGCCAGCAGTTACGAGGTAGCGGGAGTAAATAAACTGGAGACCCAGTACTTC.

This clonotype turned up a few times. The chain joins TRBV11-1 to TRBJ2-1; maybe TRBD2 (6 bases). This CDR3 has 15 amino acids. Germline V lookup: CDR1 SGHAT, CDR2 FQDESV (reference sequence). The ends were cut back, 5 bases at V and 5 bases at J, with 16 bases in the middle. In DNA, the CDR3 is TGTGCCAGCAGCCGGGGACTGTTGCCCAACAATGAGCAGTTCTTC. Protein: CASSRGLLPNNEQFF.

At least ten counts were recorded for this clonotype. The chain uses TRBV29-1 and TRBJ2-3, with D hard to call. Germline V lookup: CDR1 SQVTM, CDR2 ANQGSEA. The CDR3 contains 13 residues. Trimming cost V 3 bases and J 1 base, with 8 bases left between them. CDR3 residues: CSVDELRTDTQYF. CDR3 nucleotide sequence: TGCAGCGTTGACGAGCTACGCACAGATACGCAGTATTTT.

This clonotype has more than one count but fewer than ten. The chain carries TRBV9 and TRBJ2-5; 8 bases are shared with TRBD2. The junction had 5 bases not matched to a gene; V was cut back by 5 bases and J by 5 bases. Germline assignment: CDR1 SGDLS and CDR2 YYNGEE. The CDR3 is made up of 13 amino acids. DNA of the CDR3: TGTGCCAGCAGTGCCAGCGGGAGCGAGACCCAGTACTTC. This translates into CASSASGSETQYF.

The rearrangement joins TRBV12-3 or TRBV12-4 to TRBJ2-4; D gene unclear. The V gene lost 2 bases and the J gene lost 4 bases, with 6 bases spanning the gap. The CDR3 has 13 amino acids. The CDR3 DNA is TGTGCCAGCAGTTTACTGTTTAAAAACATTCAGTACTTC. This codes for CASSLLFKNIQYF.

In its sample, this clonotype was seen a few times. This rearrangement joins TRBV6-6 to TRBJ2-5, with D unclear. Per germline, CDR1 MNHNY and CDR2 SVGAGI (reference sequence). This CDR3 has 12 residues. V shed 6 bases and J shed 1 base, with 6 bases lying between them. Here the CDR3 DNA reads TGTGCCAGCAGGGACGTCCAAGAGACCCAGTACTTC. Protein product: CASRDVQETQYF.

This clonotype turned up a few times. The V and J genes are TRBV6-5 and TRBJ1-5, with 9 bases fitting TRBD1. The CDR3 runs to 15 residues. Germline CDR1 is MNHEY and CDR2 is SVGAGI. V dropped 6 bases and J dropped 3; count of bases not matched to a gene: 6. The CDR3 loop reads CASRGTGNNNQPQHF. DNA for the CDR3: TGTGCCAGCAGGGGGACAGGGAATAACAATCAGCCCCAGCATTTT.

The rearrangement joins TRBV7-2 to TRBJ1-2, with a weak D call TRBD1 (5 bases). The CDR3 length is 13 residues. Looked up from germline, CDR1 is SGHTA and CDR2 is FQGNSA. Trimming cost V 5 bases and J 1 base, with 8 bases left between them. CDR3 DNA: TGTGCCAGCAGCCGGGACTTTAACTATGGCTACACCTTC. Amino acid sequence: CASSRDFNYGYTF.

This clonotype was seen many times. The J gene is TRBJ2-1, the V gene TRBV5-4, with TRBD2 identical over 13 bases. The V and J ends lost 0 bases and 2 bases, in that order; junction bases with no gene match: 2. The CDR3 has 17 amino acids. CDR1 is SGHNT, CDR2 YYREEE, per germline (reference sequence). The CDR3 loop reads CASSLGGTSGTYNEQFF. CDR3 DNA: TGTGCCAGCAGCTTGGGTGGGACTAGCGGGACCTACAATGAGCAGTTCTTC.

Turning to this clonotype: One end of the junction fails to match germline, which may point to a read error. The chain has TRBV27 and TRBJ2-6, with D possibly matching TRBD1 (6 bases). Germline CDR1 and CDR2: MNHEY and SMNVEV (reference sequence). There are 16 residues in the CDR3. The CDR3 protein is CASSPYRVTGANVPTF. For the CDR3, the DNA is TGTGCCAGCAGTCCATACAGGGTAACCGGGGCCAACGTCCCGACTTTC.

This clonotype has at least ten counts. The rearrangement joins TRBV4-2 to TRBJ1-1; possibly TRBD1 for D (6 bases). This CDR3 is built from 15 residues. V was trimmed by 3 bases and J by 0 bases, leaving 11 bases between them. The germline CDR1 and CDR2 sequences are LGHNA and YNFKEQ. The CDR3 DNA reads as TGTGCCAGCAGCCAGCAGACAGGAGTGAACACTGAAGCTTTCTTT. Residues: CASSQQTGVNTEAFF.

V usage is TRBV5-6 and J usage is TRBJ1-1; 8 positions agree with TRBD1. The CDR3 length is 14 residues. Germline V lookup: CDR1 SGHDT, CDR2 YYEEEE. V shed 2 bases, J shed 5 bases, and the junction held 5 bases outside the gene matches. The CDR3 protein is CASSFRDRGTEAFF. The CDR3 bases are TGTGCCAGCAGCTTTCGAGACAGGGGTACTGAAGCTTTCTTT.